This T cell receptor beta chain emerged from a study of blood T cell repertoires in COVID-19. Study-level information: The cDNA or gDNA used as material had been derived from T cells, B-cell-depleted T cells, or PBMCs.

This table comes from immunoSEQ multiplex PCR, and its TCRdb copy is limited to in-frame clones, with some not included. This table has around 130,000 clones, roughly 90% appearing once. This CDR3 is built from 15 residues. Losses at the gene ends were 4 bases for V and 1 base for J; bases not matched to a gene: 8. CDR1 and CDR2 (germline): SGHTS, YDEGEE. The clonotype was recovered from a man between 70 and 80 years old with active COVID-19. The rearrangement links TRBV5-8 to TRBJ2-7, with 7 positions matching TRBD1. Sequenced sample: peripheral blood. DNA for the CDR3: TGTGCCAGCAGCCTCCGGGACAGCTATTCCTACGAGCAGTACTTC. This sequence encodes CASSLRDSYSYEQYF.